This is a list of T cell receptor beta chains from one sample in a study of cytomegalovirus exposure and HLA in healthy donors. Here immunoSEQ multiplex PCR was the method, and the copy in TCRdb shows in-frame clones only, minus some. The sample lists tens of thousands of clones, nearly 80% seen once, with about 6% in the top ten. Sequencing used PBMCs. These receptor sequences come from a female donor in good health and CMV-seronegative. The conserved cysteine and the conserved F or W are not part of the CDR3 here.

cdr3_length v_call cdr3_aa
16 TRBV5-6 ASSLLATTGFGHEKLF
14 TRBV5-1 ASSLGAGATVTEAF
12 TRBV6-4 ASSAEFSYNEQF
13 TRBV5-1 ASSPRRGSSYEQY
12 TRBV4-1 ASSQAGGAYEQY
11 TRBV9 ASSTREAYEQY
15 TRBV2 ASRWGLAGGLSYEQY
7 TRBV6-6 ARQGRAF
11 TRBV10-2 ARSQGLNTEAF
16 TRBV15 ATSRDLPTGQIYNEQF
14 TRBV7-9 ASSFPTSGTTYEQY
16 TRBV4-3 ASSQDISGQGVPDTQY
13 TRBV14 ASSHRGGSLNEQF
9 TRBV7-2 ASSSRYEQY
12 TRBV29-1 SVVRTDNKYEQY
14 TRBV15 AARGTGKEVQETQY
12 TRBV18 ASSESDKKETQY
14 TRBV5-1 ASSRKRTGEEEKLF
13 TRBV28 ASTPGAAGGYGYT
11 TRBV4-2 ASSQDLSYGYT
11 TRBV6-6 AETGGESTEAF
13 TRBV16 ASSVGQGPNSPLH
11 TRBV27 ASGPHRADGYT
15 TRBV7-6 ASSFSGRVVGPYEQY
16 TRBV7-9 ASSQRPGQGKNAGELF
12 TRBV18 ASSPGTFTDTQY
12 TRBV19 ASSPKAGVGFEF
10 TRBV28 ASTSGGYGYT
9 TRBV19 ATGQVYEQY
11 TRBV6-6 ASSYPQVDEQF
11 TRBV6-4 ASSVQQNTEAF
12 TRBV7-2 ASSLEGYQSPLH
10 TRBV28 ASSQGRQPQH
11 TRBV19 ASSPRQWVEQY
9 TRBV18 ASSPRTGLF
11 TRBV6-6 ASSYQGGSGYT
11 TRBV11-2 ASSGKGVTEAF
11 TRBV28 ASSNQGVDEQY
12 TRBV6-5 ASSTGAWNEKLF
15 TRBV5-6 ASSVGQGADPYYGYT